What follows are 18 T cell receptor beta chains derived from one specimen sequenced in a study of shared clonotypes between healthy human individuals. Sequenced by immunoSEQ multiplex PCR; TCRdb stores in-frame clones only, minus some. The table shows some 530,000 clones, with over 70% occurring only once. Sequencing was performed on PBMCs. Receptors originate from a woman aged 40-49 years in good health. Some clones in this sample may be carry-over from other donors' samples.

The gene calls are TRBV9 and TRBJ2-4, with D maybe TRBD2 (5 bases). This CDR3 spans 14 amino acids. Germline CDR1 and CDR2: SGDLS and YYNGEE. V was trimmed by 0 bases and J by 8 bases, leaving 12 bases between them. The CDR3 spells CASSVGGNADIQYF. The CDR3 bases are TGTGCCAGCAGCGTAGGAGGGAATGCGGACATTCAGTACTTC.

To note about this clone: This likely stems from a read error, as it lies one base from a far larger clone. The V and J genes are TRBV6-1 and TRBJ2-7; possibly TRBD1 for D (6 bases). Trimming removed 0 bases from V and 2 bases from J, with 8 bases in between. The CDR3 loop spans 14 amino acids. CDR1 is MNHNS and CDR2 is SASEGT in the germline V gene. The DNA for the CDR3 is TGTGCCAGCAGTGAAGCGTGGGGGCCCTACGAGCAGTACTTC. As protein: CASSEAWGPYEQYF.

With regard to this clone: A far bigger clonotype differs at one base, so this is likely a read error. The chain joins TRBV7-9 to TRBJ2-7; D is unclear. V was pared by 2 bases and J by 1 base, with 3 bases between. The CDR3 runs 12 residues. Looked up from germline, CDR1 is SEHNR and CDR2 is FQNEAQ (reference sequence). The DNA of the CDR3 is TGTGCCAGCAGCTTATGGTCCTACGAGCAGTACTTC. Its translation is CASSLWSYEQYF. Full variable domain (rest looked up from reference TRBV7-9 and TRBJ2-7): DTGVSQNPRHKITKRGQNVTFRCDPISEHNRLYWYRQTLGQGPEFLTYFQNEAQLEKSRLLSDRFSAERPKGSFSTLEIQRTEQGDSAMYLCASSLWSYEQYFGPGTRLTVT.

CDR3 DNA: TGTGCCAGCAGTGTATGGGAAAGGGACTATGGCTACACCTTC. This sequence encodes CASSVWERDYGYTF. V is TRBV5-4 and J is TRBJ1-2; D ambiguous. Trimming took off 5 bases at V and 3 bases at J, with 14 bases between the two ends. Germline V CDR1 and CDR2: SGHNT, YYREEE (reference sequence). The CDR3 contains 14 residues.

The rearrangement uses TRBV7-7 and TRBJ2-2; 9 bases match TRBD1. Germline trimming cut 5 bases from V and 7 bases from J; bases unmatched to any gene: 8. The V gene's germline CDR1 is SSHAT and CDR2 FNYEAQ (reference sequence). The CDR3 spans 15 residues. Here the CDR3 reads CASSPRDREYGELFF. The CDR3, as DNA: TGTGCCAGCAGCCCCCGGGACAGGGAGTACGGGGAGCTGTTTTTT.

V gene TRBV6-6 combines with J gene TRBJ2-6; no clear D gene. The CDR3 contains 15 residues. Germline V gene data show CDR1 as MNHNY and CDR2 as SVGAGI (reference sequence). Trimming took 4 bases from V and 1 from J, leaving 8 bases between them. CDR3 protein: CASSWRGSGANVLTF. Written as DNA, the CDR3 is TGTGCCAGCAGTTGGCGTGGTTCTGGGGCCAACGTCCTGACTTTC.

The CDR3 spells CASSLISGLSYEQYF. The DNA of the CDR3 is TGTGCCAGCAGCTTAATATCTGGTTTATCCTACGAGCAGTACTTC. The chain has TRBV7-9 and TRBJ2-7; D gene unclear. The germline V and J ends were trimmed by 2 bases and 1 base, with 12 bases remaining between them. Germline lookup yields CDR1 SEHNR and CDR2 FQNEAQ (reference sequence). The CDR3 spans 15 residues.

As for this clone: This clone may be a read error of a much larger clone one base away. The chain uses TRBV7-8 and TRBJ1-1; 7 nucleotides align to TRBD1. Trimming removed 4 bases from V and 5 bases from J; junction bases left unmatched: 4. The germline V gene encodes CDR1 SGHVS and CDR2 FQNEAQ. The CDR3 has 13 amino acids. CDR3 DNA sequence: TGTGCCAGCAGCTCCGACAGGGAAACTGAAGCTTTCTTT. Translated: CASSSDRETEAFF.

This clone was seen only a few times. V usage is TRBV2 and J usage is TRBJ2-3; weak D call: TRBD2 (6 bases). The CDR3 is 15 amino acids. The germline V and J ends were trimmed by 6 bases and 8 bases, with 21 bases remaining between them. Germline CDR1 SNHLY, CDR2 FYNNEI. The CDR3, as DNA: TGTGCCAGCAGCGGGGGTCCGGCGGTGGGTGGTACGCAGTATTTT. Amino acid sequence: CASSGGPAVGGTQYF. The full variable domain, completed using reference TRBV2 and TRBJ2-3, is EPEVTQTPSHQVTQMGQEVILRCVPISNHLYFYWYRQILGQKVEFLVSFYNNEISEKSEIFDDQFSVERPDGSNFTLKIRSTKLEDSAMYFCASSGGPAVGGTQYFGPGTRLTVL.

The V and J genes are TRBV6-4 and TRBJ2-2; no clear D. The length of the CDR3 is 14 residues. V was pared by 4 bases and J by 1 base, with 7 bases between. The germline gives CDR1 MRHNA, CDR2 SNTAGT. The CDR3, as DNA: TGTGCCAGCAGTGTACTACAGAACACCGGGGAGCTGTTTTTT. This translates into CASSVLQNTGELFF.

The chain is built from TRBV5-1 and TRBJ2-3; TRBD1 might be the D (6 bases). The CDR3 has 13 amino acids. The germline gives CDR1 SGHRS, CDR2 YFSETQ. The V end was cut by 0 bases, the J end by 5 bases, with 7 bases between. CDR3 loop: CASSLEGEDTQYF. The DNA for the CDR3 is TGCGCCAGCAGCTTGGAGGGGGAAGATACGCAGTATTTT. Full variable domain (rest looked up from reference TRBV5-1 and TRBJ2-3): KAGVTQTPRYLIKTRGQQVTLSCSPISGHRSVSWYQQTPGQGLQFLFEYFSETQRNKGNFPGRFSGRQFSNSRSEMNVSTLELGDSALYLCASSLEGEDTQYFGPGTRLTVL.

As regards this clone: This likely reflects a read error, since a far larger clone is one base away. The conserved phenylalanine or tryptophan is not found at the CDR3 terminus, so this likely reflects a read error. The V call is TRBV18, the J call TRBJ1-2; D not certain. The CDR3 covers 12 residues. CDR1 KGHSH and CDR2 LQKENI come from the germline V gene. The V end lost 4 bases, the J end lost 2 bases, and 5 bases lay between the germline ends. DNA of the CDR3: TGTGCCAGCTCACTAGACAACTATGGCTACACCCTC. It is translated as CASSLDNYGYTL.

The chain's CDR3 is CASSFTSGSSYEQYF. In DNA, the CDR3 is TGCGCCAGCAGCTTTACTAGCGGGAGCTCCTACGAGCAGTACTTC. The chain employs TRBV5-1 and TRBJ2-7; TRBD2 aligns across 11 bases. J gave up 0 bases and V 2 bases, and 1 base lay outside the gene matches. The CDR3 consists of 15 residues. Germline V lookup: CDR1 SGHRS, CDR2 YFSETQ.

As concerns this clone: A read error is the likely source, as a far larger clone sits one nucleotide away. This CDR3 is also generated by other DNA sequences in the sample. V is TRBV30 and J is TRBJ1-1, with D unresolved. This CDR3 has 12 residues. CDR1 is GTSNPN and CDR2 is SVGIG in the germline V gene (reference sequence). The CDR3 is CAWSLPVSKAFF. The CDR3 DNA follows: TGTGCATGGAGTCTCCCTGTGTCGAAAGCTTTCTTT.

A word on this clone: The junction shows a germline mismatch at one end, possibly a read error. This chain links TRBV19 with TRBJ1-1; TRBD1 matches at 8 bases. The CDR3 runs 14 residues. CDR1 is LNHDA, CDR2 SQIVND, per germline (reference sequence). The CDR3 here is CASTIQGEWTEAFF. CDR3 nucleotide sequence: TGTGCCAGTACTATACAGGGGGAGTGGACTGAAGCTTTCTTT. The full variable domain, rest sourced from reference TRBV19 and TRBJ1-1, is DGGITQSPKYLFRKEGQNVTLSCEQNLNHDAMYWYRQDPGQGLRLIYYSQIVNDFQKGDIAEGYSVSREKKESFPLTVTSAQKNPTAFYLCASTIQGEWTEAFFGQGTRLTVV.

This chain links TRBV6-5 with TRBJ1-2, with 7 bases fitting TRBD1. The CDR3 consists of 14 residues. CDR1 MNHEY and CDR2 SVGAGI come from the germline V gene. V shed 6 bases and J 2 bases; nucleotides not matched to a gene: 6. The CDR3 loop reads CASRSGGFNYGYTF. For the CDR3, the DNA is TGTGCCAGCAGGTCAGGGGGGTTCAACTATGGCTACACCTTC.

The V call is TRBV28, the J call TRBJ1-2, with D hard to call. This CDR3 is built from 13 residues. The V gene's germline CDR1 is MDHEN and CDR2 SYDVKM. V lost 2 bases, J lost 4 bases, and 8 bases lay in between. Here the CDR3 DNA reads TGTGCCAGCAGTTTAGGGGAGGGCTATGGCTACACCTTC. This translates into CASSLGEGYGYTF.

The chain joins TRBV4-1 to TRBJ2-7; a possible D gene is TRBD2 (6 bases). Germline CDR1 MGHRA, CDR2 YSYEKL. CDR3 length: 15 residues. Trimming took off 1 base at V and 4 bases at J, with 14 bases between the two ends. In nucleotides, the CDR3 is TGCGCCAGCAGCCAAGGAGCCGGGAGTGGTTACGAGCAGTACTTC. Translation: CASSQGAGSGYEQYF.